This note documents a single T cell receptor (beta chain) sequence. Its specificity is not known. CDR1 MDHEN and CDR2 SYDVKM come from the germline V gene. The CDR3 consists of 14 residues. V shed 5 bases and J 4 bases; nucleotides not matched to a gene: 5. The sample originates from a study of cytomegalovirus exposure and HLA in healthy donors. Study results and limitations: Several of the most significant clusters were apparently associated with common viral pathogens in a later analysis. Donors were assumed by presence/absence analyses to have roughly uniform sequencing depth. Sequences of the TCR beta chain were said to predict the HLA-A and HLA-B alleles of most subjects accurately.

The study ran its PCR with 60 Vbeta and 13 Jbeta primers. Here immunoSEQ multiplex PCR was the method, and the copy in TCRdb shows in-frame clones only, minus some. The table lists about 160,000 clones, approximately 85% of them singletons. Sequenced sample: PBMCs. This chain joins TRBV28 and TRBJ1-1, with 9 nucleotides matching TRBD1. The TCR was taken from a girl aged 2 to 9 in good health and CMV-seropositive. DNA of the CDR3: TGTGCCAGCAGTCCGCGGGACAGGGCCACTGAAGCTTTCTTT. Its protein is CASSPRDRATEAFF.